The following is a T cell receptor beta chain sequence with its context. The data were taken from a study of CD8+ T cells in alopecia areata. Isolated RNA was reverse transcribed into cDNA used as the sequencing template. The repertoire was sequenced with immunoSEQ multiplex PCR; TCRdb's copy has only in-frame clones and lacks some. This table holds about 150,000 clones, over 45% found once. CDR3 length: 13 residues. V shed 7 bases and J shed 4 bases, with 13 bases lying between them. Germline V gene lookup returns CDR1 MGHDK and CDR2 SYGVNS. This TCR derives from a human donor with alopecia areata. This chain links TRBV25-1 with TRBJ2-5, with D possibly TRBD2 on 7 matching bases. Sequenced sample: CD4+ T cells sorted from blood. CDR3 bases: TGTGCCAGCAACGGCGGGGGCCGAGAGACCCAGTACTTC. Encoded protein: CASNGGGRETQYF. Full variable domain (outside the CDR3, taken from reference TRBV25-1 and TRBJ2-5): EADIYQTPRYLVIGTGKKITLECSQTMGHDKMYWYQQDPGMELHLIHYSYGVNSTEKGDLSSESTVSRIRTEHFPLTLESARPSHTSQYLCASNGGGRETQYFGPGTRLLVL.